This T cell receptor beta chain was profiled in a study of OX40 agonist ivuxolimab in advanced cancers. At the level of the study: Intravenous ivuxolimab was administered to patients every 2 weeks at 0.01 to 10 mg/kg. Hepatocellular carcinoma, melanoma, renal cell or head and neck cancer occurred in dose-escalation patients. Regarding the study as a whole: Certain nonresponders additionally had low normalized T-cell clonal expansion.

Sequencing was performed with immunoSEQ multiplex PCR; in TCRdb, only in-frame clones are kept and a portion is missing. The sample yields about 79,000 clones, roughly 90% seen once. As concerns this clone: Its antigen is as yet unknown.

This CDR3 region has 15 residues. The V and J ends lost 4 bases and 5 bases, in that order; junction bases with no gene match: 5. Germline CDR1 is SGHRS and CDR2 is YFSETQ. Sampling of blood occurred at baseline, cycle 4 day 1, and cycle 7 day 1. The material sequenced was CD4+ or CD8+ T cells sorted from blood, taken in a trial of the OX40 agonist ivuxolimab. The rearrangement links TRBV5-1 to TRBJ2-7; TRBD2 agrees at 14 bases. The receptor's source is an adult with an advanced solid tumor such as melanoma, head and neck, liver or kidney cancer. In DNA form, the CDR3 reads TGCGCCAGCAGCGTGACTAGCGGGGGGGCTCACGAGCAGTACTTC. Encoded protein: CASSVTSGGAHEQYF.